Each of the 23 T cell receptor beta chains below was sequenced from the same sample in a study of blood T cell repertoires in COVID-19. Produced via immunoSEQ multiplex PCR; TCRdb's table is partial and in-frame only. The table includes approximately 170,000 clones, just under 85% detected once. Sequenced material: peripheral blood. The receptors derive from a woman older than 75 with COVID-19, enrolled during active disease.

This clone was seen only once. V usage is TRBV5-6 and J usage is TRBJ2-3, with TRBD1 as a possible D gene (5 bases). V lost 4 bases to trimming and J lost 4 bases, with 13 bases between them. The germline V gene encodes CDR1 SGHDT and CDR2 YYEEEE. This CDR3 spans 14 amino acids. CDR3 amino acids: CASSRDSRADTQYF. CDR3 sequence (DNA): TGTGCCAGCAGCCGTGACAGCCGCGCAGATACGCAGTATTTT.

The chain recombines TRBV30 with TRBJ2-1; perhaps TRBD1 as D (5 bases). The CDR3 covers 13 residues. V was trimmed by 3 bases and J by 13 bases, leaving 19 bases between them. Germline V gene data show CDR1 as GTSNPN and CDR2 as SVGIG (reference sequence). The CDR3 sequence: CAWRKLPRADQFF. The CDR3, as DNA: TGTGCCTGGAGGAAGCTTCCCAGGGCAGACCAGTTCTTC.

As DNA, the CDR3 is TGTGCCAGCTCACGATTCGGGGAGCAGCCCCAGCATTTT. Protein: CASSRFGEQPQHF. The chain combines TRBV18 with TRBJ1-5; D not certain. The CDR3 spans 13 residues. V lost 4 bases and J lost 7, with 11 bases in between. Germline loops: CDR1 KGHSH, CDR2 LQKENI.

This clone appeared a single time. The chain has TRBV2 and TRBJ2-3; D unclear. The CDR3 is 15 amino acids. Trimming took off 11 bases at V and 4 bases at J, with 22 bases between the two ends. Germline V gene lookup returns CDR1 SNHLY and CDR2 FYNNEI. The CDR3 reads CARDRGEKVPDTQYF. CDR3 in DNA: TGTGCCCGCGACCGAGGCGAGAAAGTACCAGATACGCAGTATTTT. Filled out from reference TRBV2 and TRBJ2-3, the complete variable domain reads EPEVTQTPSHQVTQMGQEVILRCVPISNHLYFYWYRQILGQKVEFLVSFYNNEISEKSEIFDDQFSVERPDGSNFTLKIRSTKLEDSAMYFCARDRGEKVPDTQYFGPGTRLTVL.

The V gene is TRBV7-3, the J gene TRBJ2-5, with D tentatively TRBD2 (6 bases). V lost 1 base to trimming and J lost 3 bases, with 12 bases between them. The CDR3 runs to 15 residues. Germline CDR1 is SGHTA and CDR2 is FQGTGA. CDR3 in amino acids: CASSLRARGKETQYF. The DNA of the CDR3 is TGTGCCAGCAGCTTAAGGGCCCGGGGGAAAGAGACCCAGTACTTC.

The gene calls are TRBV6-5 and TRBJ1-1; 7 nucleotides line up with TRBD1. Trimming took 4 bases from V and 3 from J; bases not matched to a gene: 2. The CDR3 contains 13 residues. Germline V gene data show CDR1 as MNHEY and CDR2 as SVGAGI. CDR3 protein: CASSSDRDTEAFF. The CDR3 nucleotides read TGTGCCAGCAGTTCCGACAGGGACACTGAAGCTTTCTTT.

This clone occurred once. This chain's CDR3 is CASSQLSYNEQFF. As DNA, the CDR3 is TGTGCCAGCAGCCAACTCTCCTACAATGAGCAGTTCTTC. This chain uses TRBV7-3 with TRBJ2-1; no clear D. CDR1 and CDR2 from the germline V gene are SGHTA and FQGTGA. This CDR3 region has 13 residues. V lost 5 bases, J lost 0 bases, and 5 bases lay in between. The whole variable domain, remainder taken from reference TRBV7-3 and TRBJ2-1, is GAGVSQTPSNKVTEKGKYVELRCDPISGHTALYWYRQSLGQGPEFLIYFQGTGAADDSGLPNDRFFAVRPEGSVSTLKIQRTERGDSAVYLCASSQLSYNEQFFGPGTRLTVL.

The rearrangement joins TRBV29-1 to TRBJ1-4, with D possibly being TRBD1 (5 bases). The ends were cut back, 4 bases at V and 4 bases at J, with 10 bases in the middle. This CDR3 has 13 amino acids. Germline loops: CDR1 SQVTM, CDR2 ANQGSEA. CDR3 coding DNA: TGCAGCGTTGCCAGGGTTTATAATGAAAAACTGTTTTTT. Protein product: CSVARVYNEKLFF.

The chain links TRBV5-4 to TRBJ2-1, with TRBD1 matching 7 bases. This CDR3 has 15 amino acids. Trimming removed 1 base from V and 4 bases from J; junction bases left unmatched: 5. CDR1 SGHNT and CDR2 YYREEE come from the germline V gene (reference sequence). CDR3 coding DNA: TGTGCCAGCAGCTTGAGCCAGGGGGTATACAATGAGCAGTTCTTC. This sequence encodes CASSLSQGVYNEQFF.

The chain employs TRBV7-3 and TRBJ2-2; D is unclear. From germline, CDR1 is SGHTA and CDR2 FQGTGA. The V and J ends lost 6 bases and 5 bases respectively, with 10 bases between them. The CDR3 is made up of 13 amino acids. The CDR3 region has the DNA TGTGCCAGCAGTCCTAAACTAACCGGGGAGCTGTTTTTT. Translation: CASSPKLTGELFF.

This chain uses TRBV11-2 with TRBJ2-4, with D perhaps TRBD1 (7 bases). Germline V gives CDR1 SGHAT, CDR2 FQNNGV. Trimming removed 4 bases from V and 0 bases from J, with 19 bases in between. The CDR3 has 18 amino acids. CDR3 coding DNA: TGTGCCAGCAGCTCAGGGGGTGCGGGACGATTAGCCAAAAACATTCAGTACTTC. Its protein is CASSSGGAGRLAKNIQYF.

This clone was observed a handful of times. The V gene is TRBV5-6, the J gene TRBJ2-3; 7 bases map to TRBD2. CDR3 length: 15 amino acids. Germline loops: CDR1 SGHDT, CDR2 YYEEEE. Germline trimming cut 5 bases from V and 1 base from J; bases unmatched to any gene: 7. The CDR3 sequence: CASRSTGGGTDTQYF. The CDR3 DNA reads as TGTGCCAGCAGATCAACGGGGGGTGGCACAGATACGCAGTATTTT.

The chain joins TRBV7-2 to TRBJ2-7; 10 bases fit TRBD2. J was trimmed by 2 bases and V by 1 base; bases with no gene match: 5. The CDR3 totals 16 residues. CDR1 and CDR2 from the germline V gene are SGHTA and FQGNSA. CDR3 nucleotides: TGTGCCAGCAGCTTAGTCGTCACTAGCGGGGCCTACGAGCAGTACTTC. Its translation: CASSLVVTSGAYEQYF.

The chain employs TRBV21-1 and TRBJ1-2. TRBV21-1 is classified as a pseudogene. The CDR3 runs to 9 residues. CDR3 DNA: TGTGCTGAATGCGGATTCTACACCTTC. This codes for CAECGFYTF.

The V gene is TRBV6-4, the J gene TRBJ2-2; no definite D call. This CDR3 has 16 residues. Germline V gene lookup returns CDR1 MRHNA and CDR2 SNTAGT. Deletions cut 0 bases from V and 3 bases from J, with 11 bases between. This chain's CDR3 is CASSDSGRSHTGELFF. The CDR3 bases are TGTGCCAGCAGTGACTCCGGCAGGTCACACACCGGGGAGCTGTTTTTT.

V is TRBV27 and J is TRBJ1-5, with a tentative D call TRBD1 (6 bases). This CDR3 is 13 amino acids long. V gave up 5 bases and J gave up 6 bases, with 11 bases separating them. Germline V lookup: CDR1 MNHEY, CDR2 SMNVEV (reference sequence). The CDR3 DNA reads TGTGCCAGCAGTCCTCAGGGGAGTCAGCCCCAGCATTTT. It encodes CASSPQGSQPQHF.

This clone was seen more than once but under ten times. The chain uses TRBV7-2 and TRBJ1-1; D uncertain. Germline values: CDR1 SGHTA, CDR2 FQGNSA. The CDR3 runs to 14 residues. Trimming took 1 base from V and 1 from J, leaving 7 bases between them. The DNA for the CDR3 is TGTGCCAGCAGCTTAGAAAGAGGGAACACTGAAGCTTTCTTT. It yields the protein CASSLERGNTEAFF.

This clone was seen a few times. J is TRBJ2-7 and V is TRBV18; 7 nucleotides match TRBD1. V shed 4 bases and J 6 bases; nucleotides not matched to a gene: 6. This CDR3 contains 13 residues. Germline V gene sequence: CDR1 KGHSH, CDR2 LQKENI. For the CDR3, the DNA is TGTGCCAGCTCACAAGCTCGGGACAGCGAGCAGTACTTC. Translation gives CASSQARDSEQYF.

This clone was detected only a few times. The CDR3 nucleotides read TGTGCCAGCAGCTTACCAGGGGGCACCGGGGAGCTGTTTTTT. Translating gives CASSLPGGTGELFF. V is TRBV7-8 and J is TRBJ2-2; 7 bases are shared with TRBD1. The CDR3 extends over 14 amino acids. The germline CDR1 and CDR2 sequences are SGHVS and FQNEAQ. The V segment lost 2 bases and the J segment 4 bases; nucleotides outside the gene matches: 1.

The table lists this clone with a few counts. The chain combines TRBV24-1 with TRBJ2-2, with D possibly being TRBD2 (6 bases). The CDR3 consists of 14 residues. V was cut by 11 bases and J by 3 bases, with 15 bases left in between. The V gene's germline CDR1 is KGHDR and CDR2 SFDVKD. The DNA of the CDR3 is TGTGCCATCGAAGGGAGGTCGGACACCGGGGAGCTGTTTTTT. As protein: CAIEGRSDTGELFF.

V and J are TRBV28 and TRBJ2-1, with D possibly TRBD2 on 6 matching bases. CDR1 and CDR2 (germline): MDHEN, SYDVKM. V was clipped by 6 bases and J by 2 bases, with 11 bases between them. The CDR3 has 14 residues. This CDR3 is CASRLAQTYNEQFF. The CDR3 nucleotides read TGTGCCAGCAGACTAGCACAGACCTACAATGAGCAGTTCTTC.

This chain connects TRBV15 to TRBJ2-2; no reliable D call. CDR3 length: 15 residues. Germline values: CDR1 LNHNV, CDR2 YYDKDF (reference sequence). Trimming removed 1 base at V and 5 bases at J, with 11 bases between. This CDR3 is CATSRAQVLTGELFF. In nucleotides, the CDR3 is TGTGCCACCAGCAGAGCCCAGGTCCTGACCGGGGAGCTGTTTTTT.

This clone was found once. V is TRBV18 and J is TRBJ1-2, with TRBD1 matching 8 bases. Per germline, CDR1 KGHSH and CDR2 LQKENI. This CDR3 comprises 13 residues. V lost 5 bases, J lost 3 bases, and 2 bases stayed unmatched. The CDR3 here is CASSSTGDYGYTF. In DNA, the CDR3 is TGTGCCAGCTCATCGACAGGGGACTATGGCTACACCTTC.